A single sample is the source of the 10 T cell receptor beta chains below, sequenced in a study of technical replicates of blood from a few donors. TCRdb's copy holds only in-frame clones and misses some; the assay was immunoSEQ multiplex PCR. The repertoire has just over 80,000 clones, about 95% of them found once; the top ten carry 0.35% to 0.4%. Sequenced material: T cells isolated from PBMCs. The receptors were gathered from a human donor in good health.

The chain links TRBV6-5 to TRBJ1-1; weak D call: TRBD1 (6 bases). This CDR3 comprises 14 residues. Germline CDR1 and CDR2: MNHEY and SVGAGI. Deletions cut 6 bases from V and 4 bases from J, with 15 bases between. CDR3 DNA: TGTGCCAGCAGATACCGGGACACCCTCACTGAAGCTTTCTTT. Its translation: CASRYRDTLTEAFF.

This chain's CDR3 is CASSEGLAGVEQYF. CDR3 in DNA: TGTGCCAGCAGCGAGGGACTAGCGGGAGTTGAGCAGTACTTC. The gene calls are TRBV7-9 and TRBJ2-7; 14 nucleotides agree with TRBD2. V lost 5 bases, J lost 7 bases, and 4 bases stayed unmatched. Germline CDR1 SEHNR, CDR2 FQNEAQ (reference sequence). The CDR3 is 14 residues long.

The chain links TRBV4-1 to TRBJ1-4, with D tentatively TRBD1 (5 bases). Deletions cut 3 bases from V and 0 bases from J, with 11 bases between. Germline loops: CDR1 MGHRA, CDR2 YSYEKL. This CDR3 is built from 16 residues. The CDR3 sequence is CASSQTETATNEKLFF. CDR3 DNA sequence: TGCGCCAGCAGCCAGACCGAGACAGCAACTAATGAAAAACTGTTTTTT.

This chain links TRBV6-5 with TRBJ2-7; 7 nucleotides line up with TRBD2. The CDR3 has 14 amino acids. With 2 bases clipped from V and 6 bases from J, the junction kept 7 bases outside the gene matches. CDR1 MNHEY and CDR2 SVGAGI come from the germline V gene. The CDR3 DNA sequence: TGTGCCAGCAGTTACAATAGCGGGTCGAGCGAGCAGTACTTC. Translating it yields CASSYNSGSSEQYF.

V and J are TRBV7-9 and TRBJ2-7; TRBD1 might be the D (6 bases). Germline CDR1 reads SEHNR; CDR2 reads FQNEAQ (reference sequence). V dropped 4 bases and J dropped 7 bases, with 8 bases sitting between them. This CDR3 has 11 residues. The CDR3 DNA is TGTGCCAGCAGCTCCACAGGGGAGCAGTACTTC. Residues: CASSSTGEQYF.

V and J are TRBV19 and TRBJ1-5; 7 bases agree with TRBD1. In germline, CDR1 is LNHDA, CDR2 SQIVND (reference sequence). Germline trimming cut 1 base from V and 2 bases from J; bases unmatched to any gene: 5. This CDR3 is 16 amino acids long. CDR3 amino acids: CASSIGPGGGNQPQHF. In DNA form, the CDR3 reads TGTGCCAGTAGTATAGGTCCAGGGGGAGGCAATCAGCCCCAGCATTTT.

The CDR3 is CASSFEAGELFF. The CDR3 coding sequence is TGCGCCAGCAGCTTTGAGGCCGGGGAGCTGTTTTTT. The chain employs TRBV5-1 and TRBJ2-2; no firm D call. The CDR3 extends over 12 amino acids. The V end was cut by 2 bases, the J end by 6 bases, with 5 bases between. Looked up from germline, CDR1 is SGHRS and CDR2 is YFSETQ.

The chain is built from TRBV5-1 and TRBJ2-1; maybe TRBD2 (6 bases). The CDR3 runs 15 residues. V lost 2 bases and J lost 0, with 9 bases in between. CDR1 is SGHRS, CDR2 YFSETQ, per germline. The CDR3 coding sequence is TGCGCCAGCAGCTTAGGAGGGAGCTCCTACAATGAGCAGTTCTTC. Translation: CASSLGGSSYNEQFF. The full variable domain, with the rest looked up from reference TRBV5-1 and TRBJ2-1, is KAGVTQTPRYLIKTRGQQVTLSCSPISGHRSVSWYQQTPGQGLQFLFEYFSETQRNKGNFPGRFSGRQFSNSRSEMNVSTLELGDSALYLCASSLGGSSYNEQFFGPGTRLTVL.

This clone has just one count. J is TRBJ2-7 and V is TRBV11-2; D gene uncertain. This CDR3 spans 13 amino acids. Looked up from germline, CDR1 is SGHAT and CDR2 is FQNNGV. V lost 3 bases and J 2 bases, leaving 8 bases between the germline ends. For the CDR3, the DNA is TGTGCCAGCAGCTTCGGTTTTACCTACGAGCAGTACTTC. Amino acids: CASSFGFTYEQYF.

CDR3: CASSYTGQTATNEKLFF. The CDR3 DNA sequence: TGTGCCAGCAGCTATACGGGACAGACGGCAACTAATGAAAAACTGTTTTTT. The chain is built from TRBV11-3 and TRBJ1-4; TRBD1 agrees at 7 bases. CDR3 length: 17 residues. Germline assignment: CDR1 SGHNT and CDR2 YENEEA. Losses at the gene ends were 4 bases for V and 0 bases for J; bases not matched to a gene: 8.